The clone carrying this T cell receptor (beta chain) was detected only once. The data were taken from a study of Ad26.COV2.S vaccination and SARS-CoV-2 variants. The treatment denotes: 15 to 20 received Ad26.COV2.S at low or high dose, single or two shots; 5 received placebo; per-sample allocation not given. The samples were gathered on day 63 after the first injection of vaccine or placebo. In germline, CDR1 is SGHTA, CDR2 FQGTGA. V was shortened by 5 bases and J by 1 base, with 13 bases between the two germline ends. The CDR3 runs 15 residues. Assay: immunoSEQ multiplex PCR; the TCRdb copy retains only in-frame clones and omits some. This sample has approximately 400,000 clones, with 80% to 90% found just once.

The TCR sequence derives from a person aged 18-60 years who received the Ad26.COV2.S COVID-19 vaccine or a placebo. The specimen comprised peripheral blood, sampled in a trial of Ad26.COV2.S vaccine versus placebo. V is TRBV7-3 and J is TRBJ2-3; D is possibly TRBD1 (6 bases). CDR3 region: CASSPIGGGTDTQYF. The CDR3, as DNA: TGTGCCAGCAGCCCAATAGGGGGAGGCACAGATACGCAGTATTTT. Using reference TRBV7-3 and TRBJ2-3 for the parts outside the CDR3, the full variable domain is GAGVSQTPSNKVTEKGKYVELRCDPISGHTALYWYRQSLGQGPEFLIYFQGTGAADDSGLPNDRFFAVRPEGSVSTLKIQRTERGDSAVYLCASSPIGGGTDTQYFGPGTRLTVL.